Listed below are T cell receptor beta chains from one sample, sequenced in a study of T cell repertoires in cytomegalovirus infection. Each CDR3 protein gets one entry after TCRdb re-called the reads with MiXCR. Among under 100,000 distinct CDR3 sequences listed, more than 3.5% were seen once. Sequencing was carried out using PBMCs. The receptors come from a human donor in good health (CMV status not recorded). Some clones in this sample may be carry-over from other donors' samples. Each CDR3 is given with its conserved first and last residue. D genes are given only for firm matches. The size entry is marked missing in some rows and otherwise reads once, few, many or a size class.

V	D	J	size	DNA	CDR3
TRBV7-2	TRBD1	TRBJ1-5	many	TGTGCCAGCAGCCAAGACAGGGGGCAGCCCCAGCATTTT	CASSQDRGQPQHF
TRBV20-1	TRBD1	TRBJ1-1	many	TGCAGTGCATTGGACCGGACAGGGGGCACTGAAGCTTTCTTT	CSALDRTGGTEAFF
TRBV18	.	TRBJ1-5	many	TGTGCCAGCTCACCCCTAGGTACTGGGGATCAGCCCCAGCATTTT	CASSPLGTGDQPQHF
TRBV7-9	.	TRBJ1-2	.	TGTGCCAGCGAGGGGGGGACTAACTATGGCTACACCTTC	CASEGGTNYGYTF
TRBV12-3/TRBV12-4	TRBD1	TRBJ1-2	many	TGTGCCAGCAGCCCGGGACAGACCTATGGCTACACCTTC	CASSPGQTYGYTF
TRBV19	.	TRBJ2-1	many	TGTGCCAGTAGTGGGAATGAGCAGTTCTTC	CASSGNEQFF
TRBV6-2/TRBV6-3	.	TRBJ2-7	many	TGTGCCAGCAGCTTACTCCGCTACGAGCAGTACTTC	CASSLLRYEQYF
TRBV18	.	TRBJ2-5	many	TGTGCCAGCTCACCACCGACAGGACCGCAAGAGACCCAGTACTTC	CASSPPTGPQETQYF
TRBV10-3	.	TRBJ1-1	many	TGTGCCATCAGTGAACATGGTTTAGGGACTGAAGCTTTCTTT	CAISEHGLGTEAFF
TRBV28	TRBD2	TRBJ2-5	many	TGTGCCAGCAGTTTCTTCGCGGGGGGAGAGACCCAGTACTTC	CASSFFAGGETQYF
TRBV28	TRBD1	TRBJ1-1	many	TGTGCCAGCAGTCCCCCGACAGGGAGGGGGACTGAAGCTTTCTTT	CASSPPTGRGTEAFF
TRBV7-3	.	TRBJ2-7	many	TGTGCCAGCAGCTTGGGACCGGCGTTCGAGCAGTACTTC	CASSLGPAFEQYF
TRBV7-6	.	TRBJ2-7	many	TGTGCCAGCAGCCCGGGACTCTCCTACGAGCAGTACTTC	CASSPGLSYEQYF
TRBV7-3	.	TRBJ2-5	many	TGTGCCAGCAGTGCCAGACCCCTAGGCGGGGAGACCCAGTACTTC	CASSARPLGGETQYF
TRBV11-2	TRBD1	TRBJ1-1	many	TGTGCCAGCAGCTCCCAGGGGGCGACTGAAGCTTTCTTT	CASSSQGATEAFF
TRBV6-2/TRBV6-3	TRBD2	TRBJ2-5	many	TGTGCCAGCAGTTACGAGAGACTAGCGGGGGAGACCCAGTACTTC	CASSYERLAGETQYF
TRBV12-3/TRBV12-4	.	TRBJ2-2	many	TGTGCCAGCAGTGTGTCCTGGGGAACCGGGGAGCTGTTTTTT	CASSVSWGTGELFF
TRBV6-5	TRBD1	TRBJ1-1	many	TGTGCCAGCAGTTACGACAGGGAGTTGAACACTGAAGCTTTCTTT	CASSYDRELNTEAFF
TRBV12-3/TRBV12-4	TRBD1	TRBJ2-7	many	TGTGCCAGCAGTCAAGGACAGGGGGGTTTAGAGCAGTACTTC	CASSQGQGGLEQYF
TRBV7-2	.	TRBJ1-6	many	TGTGCCAGCAGCTTAGGTGGCAGGGGAAATTCACCCCTCCACTTT	CASSLGGRGNSPLHF
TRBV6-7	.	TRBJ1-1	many	TGTGACCACCGGGATGAAGCTTTCTTT	CDHRDEAFF
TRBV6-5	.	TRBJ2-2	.	TGTGCCAGCAGTTACTCGCTGACCGGGGAGCTGTTTTTT	CASSYSLTGELFF
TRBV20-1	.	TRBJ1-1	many	TGCAGTGCTAGTCTCTCGTCTCTTAACACTGAAGCTTTCTTT	CSASLSSLNTEAFF
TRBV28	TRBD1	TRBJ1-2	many	TGTGCCAGCAGTTTCGGACAGGGGGCTGGTTACACCTTC	CASSFGQGAGYTF
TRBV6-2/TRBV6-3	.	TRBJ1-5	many	TGTGCCAGCAGTGTACAGGGATTGCGCAATCAGCCCCAGCATTTT	CASSVQGLRNQPQHF
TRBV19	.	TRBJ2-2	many	TGTGCCAGTCGGATCGCCGGGGAGCTGTTTTTT	CASRIAGELFF
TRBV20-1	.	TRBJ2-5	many	TGCAGTGCTACCCGACACCGCCAAGAGACCCAGTACTTC	CSATRHRQETQYF
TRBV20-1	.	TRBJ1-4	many	TGCAGTGCCGGGACTTGGGGTGAAAAACTGTTTTTT	CSAGTWGEKLFF
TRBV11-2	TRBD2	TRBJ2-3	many	TGTGCCAGCAGACGACTAGCTACCCATACGCAGTATTTT	CASRRLATHTQYF
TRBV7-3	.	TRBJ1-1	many	TGTGCCAGCAGTAGACACATGAACACTGAAGCTTTCTTT	CASSRHMNTEAFF
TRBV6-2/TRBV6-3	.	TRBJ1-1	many	TGTGCCAGCAGTTACCAAGCGGGGGAGGTTTCAGCTTTCTTT	CASSYQAGEVSAFF
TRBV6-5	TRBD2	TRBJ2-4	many	TGTGCCAGCAGACCCTGGACTAGCGGGGGGGCCAAAAACATTCAGTACTTC	CASRPWTSGGAKNIQYF
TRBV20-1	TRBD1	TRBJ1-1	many	TGCAGTGCTAGGGGGGGGCAGGGGGTGCTGAACACTGAAGCTTTCTTT	CSARGGQGVLNTEAFF
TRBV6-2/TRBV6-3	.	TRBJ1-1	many	TGTGCCAGCAGTTACGCAGGTTCAGTTAACACTGAAGCTTTCTTT	CASSYAGSVNTEAFF
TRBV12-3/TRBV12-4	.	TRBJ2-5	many	TGTGCCAGCACCCTTTATGGGGGTTTAGGCCAAGAGACCCAGTACTTC	CASTLYGGLGQETQYF
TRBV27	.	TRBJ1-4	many	TGTGCCAGCAGTTTATCGGTGCAGGGTCTGGAAAAACTGTTTTTT	CASSLSVQGLEKLFF
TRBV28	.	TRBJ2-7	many	TGTGCCAGCAGTTTTAGTCCCCCTCGCTCCTACGAGCAGTACTTC	CASSFSPPRSYEQYF